Below, 4 T cell receptor beta chains from the same sample are listed, as sequenced in a study of blood T cell repertoires in COVID-19. The repertoire was sequenced with immunoSEQ multiplex PCR; TCRdb's copy has only in-frame clones and lacks some. This sample has around 260,000 clones, with roughly 90% found just once. The specimen sequenced was peripheral blood. The receptors here all came from a man aged 30-40 years with acute or convalescent COVID-19.

This clone was detected a few times. J is TRBJ1-2 and V is TRBV15; D is unclear. Trimming took off 0 bases at V and 0 bases at J, with 5 bases between the two ends. Per the germline V gene, CDR1 is LNHNV and CDR2 is YYDKDF (reference sequence). This CDR3 comprises 14 residues. The CDR3 nucleotides are TGTGCCACCAGCAGAGAGATAGCTAACTATGGCTACACCTTC. It specifies CATSREIANYGYTF.

The chain links TRBV3-1 (or the pseudogene TRBV3-2) to TRBJ1-6; 10 bases map to TRBD1. Germline values: CDR1 LGHDT, CDR2 YNNKEL (reference sequence). The J segment lost 10 bases and the V segment lost 2 bases, leaving 5 bases of the junction unmatched. CDR3 length equals 15 residues. The CDR3: CASSQKGTGDSPLHF. DNA of the CDR3: TGTGCCAGCAGCCAAAAAGGGACAGGGGACTCACCCCTCCACTTT.

This chain joins TRBV2 and TRBJ2-5; no clear D gene. The length of the CDR3 is 11 residues. Germline V gene data show CDR1 as SNHLY and CDR2 as FYNNEI. Trimming pared 11 bases from V and 1 base from J, leaving 8 bases between. The CDR3 nucleotides read TGTGCCGTCGGGTCCCAAGAGACCCAGTACTTC. Encoded protein: CAVGSQETQYF.

A word on this clone: One end of the junction does not line up with germline, which may come from a read error. The chain links TRBV7-9 to TRBJ1-2; TRBD1 might be the D (6 bases). CDR1 and CDR2 (germline): SEHNR, FQNEAQ (reference sequence). The CDR3 covers 12 residues. CDR3 residues: CASSSITVQGIF. The CDR3 DNA reads as TGTGCCAGCAGCTCGATAACAGTACAGGGTATCTTC.